Listed below are T cell receptor beta chains from one sample, sequenced in a study of blood T cell repertoires in COVID-19. Here immunoSEQ multiplex PCR was the method, and the copy in TCRdb shows in-frame clones only, minus some. This sample has approximately 150,000 clones, with roughly 87% found just once. Material for sequencing was peripheral blood. These receptors were obtained from a woman in her 50s with acute or convalescent COVID-19. The CDR3 runs from the conserved cysteine through the conserved F or W. The order of the fields is D gene, J gene, clone size, V gene, CDR3 DNA, CDR3 protein. D genes are given only for firm matches. Clone size is shown for a subset of rows, as once, few, many or a class of expanded clone.

D: TRBD2
J: TRBJ2-3
size: -
V: TRBV27
DNA: TGTGCCAGCAGTTTAAGTTTGGGACTAGAGAAGGGGTATTTT
CDR3: CASSLSLGLEKGYF

D: TRBD1
J: TRBJ1-2
size: -
V: TRBV12-3/TRBV12-4
DNA: TGTGCCAGCAGTTACCAGGGGGCGAGGGGCTACACCTTC
CDR3: CASSYQGARGYTF

D: TRBD2
J: TRBJ2-1
size: -
V: TRBV10-3
DNA: TGTGCCATCAGCCCGGGGACTAGCGGGAGGGCCTATGAGCAGTTCTTC
CDR3: CAISPGTSGRAYEQFF

D: TRBD1
J: TRBJ1-5
size: -
V: TRBV27
DNA: TGTGCCACCAGGACAGGGAGTCAGCCCCAGCATTTT
CDR3: CATRTGSQPQHF

D: -
J: TRBJ1-2
size: once
V: TRBV7-3
DNA: TGTGCCAGCAGCTTAACTGGCAGGGATGGCTACACCTTC
CDR3: CASSLTGRDGYTF

D: -
J: TRBJ1-4
size: -
V: TRBV5-5
DNA: TGTGCCAGCAGCGCCTGGGACACTGCAACTAATGAAAAACTGTTTTTT
CDR3: CASSAWDTATNEKLFF

D: TRBD1
J: TRBJ1-4
size: -
V: TRBV19
DNA: TGTGCCAGTAGTGGGGACAGCTATACAACTAATGAAAAACTGTTTTTT
CDR3: CASSGDSYTTNEKLFF

D: -
J: TRBJ2-4
size: -
V: TRBV28
DNA: TGTGCCAGCATAGGCAGGGAAGCAAACATTCAGTACTTC
CDR3: CASIGREANIQYF

D: -
J: TRBJ2-1
size: few
V: TRBV5-4
DNA: TGTGCCAGCAGCTTTGGCGGGAAATACAATGAGCAGTTCTTC
CDR3: CASSFGGKYNEQFF

D: TRBD1
J: TRBJ1-2
size: -
V: TRBV19
DNA: TGTGCCAGTAGTATCAGGGGGAACTATGGCTACACCTTC
CDR3: CASSIRGNYGYTF

D: -
J: TRBJ1-1
size: -
V: TRBV3-1/TRBV3-2
DNA: TGTGCCAGCAGCCAAGACTTATGGACGGGCGGGACTGAAGCTTTCTTT
CDR3: CASSQDLWTGGTEAFF

D: -
J: TRBJ2-7
size: -
V: TRBV27
DNA: TGTGCCAAAATGAGGGGGGGGCCGTCCTACGAGCAGTACTTC
CDR3: CAKMRGGPSYEQYF

D: -
J: TRBJ1-1
size: -
V: TRBV27
DNA: TGTGCCAGCAGTCCCCTTGGAGAGACTGAAGCTTTCTTT
CDR3: CASSPLGETEAFF

D: TRBD1
J: TRBJ1-2
size: once
V: TRBV2
DNA: TGTGCCAGCAGTGGACAGGGGGCGCAAGGCTACACCTTC
CDR3: CASSGQGAQGYTF

D: -
J: TRBJ2-7
size: -
V: TRBV21-1
DNA: TGTGCCAGCAGCAAAGCCCGGACAGGGGGTTACGAGCAGTACTTC
CDR3: CASSKARTGGYEQYF

D: TRBD2
J: TRBJ2-3
size: -
V: TRBV7-3
DNA: TGTGCCAGCAGTCCCGGACTAGCGGGGTTGGATACGCAGTATTTT
CDR3: CASSPGLAGLDTQYF

D: -
J: TRBJ2-7
size: -
V: TRBV30
DNA: TGTGCCTGGAGTAGATCGGACTCGTACTCCTACGAGCAGTACTTC
CDR3: CAWSRSDSYSYEQYF

D: TRBD1
J: TRBJ1-4
size: -
V: TRBV27
DNA: TGTGCCAGCAGTTCGACAGGGACTAATGAAAAACTGTTTTTT
CDR3: CASSSTGTNEKLFF

D: -
J: TRBJ1-1
size: -
V: TRBV30
DNA: TGTGCCTGGAGGAGGGAGGTCGGAAGCGAAGCTTTCTTT
CDR3: CAWRREVGSEAFF

D: -
J: TRBJ2-7
size: -
V: TRBV7-9
DNA: TGTGCCAGCAGCTTAGGACAGGTCCACGAGCAGTACTTC
CDR3: CASSLGQVHEQYF

D: -
J: TRBJ1-2
size: -
V: TRBV30
DNA: TGTGCCTGGAGTTATACGAGAGAGAACTATGGCTACACCTTC
CDR3: CAWSYTRENYGYTF

D: TRBD1
J: TRBJ1-5
size: -
V: TRBV9
DNA: TGTGCCAGCAGCGCCGGACAGGACAATCAGCCCCAGCATTTT
CDR3: CASSAGQDNQPQHF